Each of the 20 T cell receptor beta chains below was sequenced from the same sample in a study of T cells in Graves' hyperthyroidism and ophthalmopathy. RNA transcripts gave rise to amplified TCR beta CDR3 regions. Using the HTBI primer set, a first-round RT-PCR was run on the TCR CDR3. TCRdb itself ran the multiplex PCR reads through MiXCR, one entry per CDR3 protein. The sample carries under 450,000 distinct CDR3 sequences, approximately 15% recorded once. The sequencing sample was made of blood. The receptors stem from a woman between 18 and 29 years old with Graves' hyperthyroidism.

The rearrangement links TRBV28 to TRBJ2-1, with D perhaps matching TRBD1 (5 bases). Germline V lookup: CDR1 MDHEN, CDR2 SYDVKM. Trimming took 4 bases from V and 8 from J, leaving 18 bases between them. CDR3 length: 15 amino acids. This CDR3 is CASSWQGERFYEQFF. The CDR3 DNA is TGTGCCAGCAGTTGGCAAGGGGAAAGGTTTTATGAGCAGTTCTTC. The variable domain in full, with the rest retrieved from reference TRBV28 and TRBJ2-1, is DVKVTQSSRYLVKRTGEKVFLECVQDMDHENMFWYRQDPGLGLRLIYFSYDVKMKEKGDIPEGYSVSREKKERFSLILESASTNQTSMYLCASSWQGERFYEQFFGPGTRLTVL.

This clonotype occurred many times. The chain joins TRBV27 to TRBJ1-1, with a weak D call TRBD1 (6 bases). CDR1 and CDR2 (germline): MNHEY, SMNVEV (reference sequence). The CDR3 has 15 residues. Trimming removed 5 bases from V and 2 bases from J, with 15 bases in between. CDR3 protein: CASSLSPRGNTEAFF. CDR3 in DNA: TGTGCCAGCAGTCTTAGTCCCAGGGGTAACACTGAAGCTTTCTTT.

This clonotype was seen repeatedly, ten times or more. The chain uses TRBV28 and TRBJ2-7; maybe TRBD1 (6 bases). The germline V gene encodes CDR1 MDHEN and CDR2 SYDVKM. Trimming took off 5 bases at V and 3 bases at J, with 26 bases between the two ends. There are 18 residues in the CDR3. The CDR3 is CASSNPRIFVGAVYEQYF. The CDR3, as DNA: TGTGCCAGCAGTAACCCAAGGATCTTTGTGGGGGCAGTCTACGAGCAGTACTTC.

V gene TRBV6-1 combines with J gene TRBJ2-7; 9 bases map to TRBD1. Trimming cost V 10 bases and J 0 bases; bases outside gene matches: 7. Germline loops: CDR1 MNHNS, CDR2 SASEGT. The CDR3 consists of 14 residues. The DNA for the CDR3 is TGTGCCACCACGGGGACAGGGAGCTCCTACGAGCAGTACTTC. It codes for CATTGTGSSYEQYF.

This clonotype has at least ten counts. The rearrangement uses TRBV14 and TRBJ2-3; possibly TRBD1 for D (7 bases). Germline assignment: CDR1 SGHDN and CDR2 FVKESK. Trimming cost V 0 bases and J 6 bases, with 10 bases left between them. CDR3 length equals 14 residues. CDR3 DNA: TGTGCCAGCAGCCAAGACAGGGGGGAGGATACGCAGTATTTT. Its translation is CASSQDRGEDTQYF.

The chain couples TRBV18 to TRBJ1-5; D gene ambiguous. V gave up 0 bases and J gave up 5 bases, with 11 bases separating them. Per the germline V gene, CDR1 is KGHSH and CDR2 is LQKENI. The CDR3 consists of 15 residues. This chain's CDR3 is CASSPPGLNDQPQHF. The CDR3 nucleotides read TGTGCCAGCTCACCACCGGGTCTTAACGATCAGCCCCAGCATTTT.

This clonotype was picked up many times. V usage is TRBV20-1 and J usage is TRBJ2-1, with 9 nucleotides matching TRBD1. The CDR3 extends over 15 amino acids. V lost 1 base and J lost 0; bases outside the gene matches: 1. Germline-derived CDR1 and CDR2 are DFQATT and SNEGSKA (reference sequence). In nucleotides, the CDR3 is TGCAGTGCTAGAGGGGACAGGGTCTCCTACAATGAGCAGTTCTTC. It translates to CSARGDRVSYNEQFF.

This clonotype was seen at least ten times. CDR3 loop: CASKNGIYNEQFF. The DNA for the CDR3 is TGTGCCAGCAAGAACGGGATCTACAATGAGCAGTTCTTC. The rearrangement joins TRBV2 to TRBJ2-1; the D gene is possibly TRBD2 (5 bases). V was shortened by 7 bases and J by 3 bases, with 10 bases between the two germline ends. Germline assignment: CDR1 SNHLY and CDR2 FYNNEI. The length of the CDR3 is 13 residues.

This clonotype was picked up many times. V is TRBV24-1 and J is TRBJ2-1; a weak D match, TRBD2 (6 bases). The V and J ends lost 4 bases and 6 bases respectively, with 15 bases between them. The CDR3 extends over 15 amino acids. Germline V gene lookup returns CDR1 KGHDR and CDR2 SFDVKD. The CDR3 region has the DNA TGTGCCACCAGTGACCTACTAGCAGACCCCAATGAGCAGTTCTTC. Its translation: CATSDLLADPNEQFF.

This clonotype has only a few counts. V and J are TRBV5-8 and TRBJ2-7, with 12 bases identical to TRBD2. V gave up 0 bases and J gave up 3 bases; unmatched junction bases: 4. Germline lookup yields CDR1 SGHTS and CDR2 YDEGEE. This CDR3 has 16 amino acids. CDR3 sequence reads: CASSLGPGLAGYEQYF. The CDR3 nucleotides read TGTGCCAGCAGCTTGGGTCCGGGACTAGCGGGCTACGAGCAGTACTTC.

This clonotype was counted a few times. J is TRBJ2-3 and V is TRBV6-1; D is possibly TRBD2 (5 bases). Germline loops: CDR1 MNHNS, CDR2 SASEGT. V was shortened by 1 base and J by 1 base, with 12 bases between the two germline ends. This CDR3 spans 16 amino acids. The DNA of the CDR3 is TGTGCCAGCAGTGAAGTGGGCCGGGGAGGCACAGATACGCAGTATTTT. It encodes CASSEVGRGGTDTQYF.

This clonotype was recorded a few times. The chain's CDR3 is CASSFRTGMGDTGELFF. The CDR3 bases are TGCGCCAGCAGCTTCAGGACAGGGATGGGGGACACCGGGGAGCTGTTTTTT. The chain couples TRBV4-1 to TRBJ2-2, with 8 bases identical to TRBD1. The CDR3 length is 17 residues. Per germline, CDR1 MGHRA and CDR2 YSYEKL. The J segment lost 3 bases and the V segment lost 5 bases, leaving 11 bases of the junction unmatched.

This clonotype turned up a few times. The CDR3 DNA sequence: TGTGCCAGCAGCGTAGATCCGGACCAGGGGGAGCAGTACTTC. Translated: CASSVDPDQGEQYF. This chain links TRBV9 with TRBJ2-7; D perhaps matches TRBD1 (6 bases). The V gene lost 0 bases and the J gene lost 7 bases, with 14 bases spanning the gap. The CDR3 has 14 amino acids. The germline CDR1 and CDR2 sequences are SGDLS and YYNGEE.

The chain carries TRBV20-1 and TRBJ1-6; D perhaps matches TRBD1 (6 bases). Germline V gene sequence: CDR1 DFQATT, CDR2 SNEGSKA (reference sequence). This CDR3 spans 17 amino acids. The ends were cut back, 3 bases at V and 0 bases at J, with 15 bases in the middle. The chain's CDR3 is CSASGATGDSYNSPLHF. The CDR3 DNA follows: TGCAGTGCTAGTGGGGCGACAGGCGACTCCTATAATTCACCCCTCCACTTT.

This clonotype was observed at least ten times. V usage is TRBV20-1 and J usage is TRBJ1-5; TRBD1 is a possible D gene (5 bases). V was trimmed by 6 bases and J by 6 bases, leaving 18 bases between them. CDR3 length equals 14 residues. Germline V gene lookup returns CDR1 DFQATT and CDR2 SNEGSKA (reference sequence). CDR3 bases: TGCAGTGCCAAGCGGGAATATGGGGGTCAGCCCCAGCATTTT. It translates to CSAKREYGGQPQHF.

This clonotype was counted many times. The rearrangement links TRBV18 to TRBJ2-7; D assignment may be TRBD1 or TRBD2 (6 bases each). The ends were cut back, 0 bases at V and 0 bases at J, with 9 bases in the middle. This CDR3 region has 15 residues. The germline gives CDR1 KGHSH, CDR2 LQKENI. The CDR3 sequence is CASSPPWGASYEQYF. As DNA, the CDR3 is TGTGCCAGCTCACCACCATGGGGGGCCTCCTACGAGCAGTACTTC.

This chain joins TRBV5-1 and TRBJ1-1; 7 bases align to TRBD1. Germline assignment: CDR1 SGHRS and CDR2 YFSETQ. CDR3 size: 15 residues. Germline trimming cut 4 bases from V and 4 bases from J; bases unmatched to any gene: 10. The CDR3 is CASSPNGQEGTEAFF. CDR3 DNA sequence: TGCGCCAGCAGCCCAAATGGACAGGAGGGCACTGAAGCTTTCTTT.

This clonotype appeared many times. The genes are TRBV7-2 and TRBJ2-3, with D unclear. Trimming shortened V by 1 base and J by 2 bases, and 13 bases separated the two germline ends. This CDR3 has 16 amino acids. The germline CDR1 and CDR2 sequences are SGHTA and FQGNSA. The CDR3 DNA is TGTGCCAGCAGCTTAGGTGGTCAGCTATTCACAGATACGCAGTATTTT. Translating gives CASSLGGQLFTDTQYF.

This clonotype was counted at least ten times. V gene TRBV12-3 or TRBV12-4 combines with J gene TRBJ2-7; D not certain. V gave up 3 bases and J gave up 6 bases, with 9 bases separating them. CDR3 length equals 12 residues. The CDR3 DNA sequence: TGTGCCAGCAGTTTCGAAACCGCCGAGCAGTACTTC. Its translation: CASSFETAEQYF.

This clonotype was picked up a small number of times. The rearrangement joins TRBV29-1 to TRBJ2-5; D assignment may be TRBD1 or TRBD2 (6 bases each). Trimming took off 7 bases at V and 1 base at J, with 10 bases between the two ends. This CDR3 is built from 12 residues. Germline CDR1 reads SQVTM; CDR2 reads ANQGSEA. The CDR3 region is CSAPGAQETQYF. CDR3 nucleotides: TGCAGCGCGCCGGGGGCCCAAGAGACCCAGTACTTC.